This record covers a single T cell receptor (beta chain). The target of this receptor is not known. Base quality data are lacking; no much larger clone is found one base away. The sample belongs to a study of cytomegalovirus exposure and HLA in healthy donors (dated by TCRdb to the late 2010s). About the full investigation: A later analysis indicated that the 120 validation repertoires were generated on the platform also employed for the roughly 730 repertoires of the first cohort. A separate validation cohort of roughly 110 different subjects was used in addition to the roughly 670-subject first cohort. The study aimed to test whether signatures of past pathogen exposure could be identified by cataloging public T cell receptors. High-throughput TCR immunosequencing, statistical association of individual TCRs with disease status, and machine learning were combined to predict cytomegalovirus infection status.

The library was prepared using the immunoSEQ multiplex PCR assay. The source study handled its data this way. A statistical classification framework was built for diagnosing cytomegalovirus status from the catalog of TCR beta chain sequences. The immuneACCESS repertoire file appears here via TCRdb, limited to in-frame rearrangements. These files lack a portion of the clones; in checked studies, under half of the deficit traces to unresolved V genes, and the cause of the others is not known. The V and J calls and clone size were taken over from that table, and D and trimming were inferred from the DNA. The sample yields about 140,000 clones; approximately 82% were counted once. The ten largest clonotypes hold about 32% of the sample. Results the study describes overall, beyond this receptor: The validation cohort had no HLA typing available for a later analysis, so co-occurrence within that cohort was assessed over all 120 or so repertoires. The classifier was reported to diagnose cytomegalovirus status with high specificity and sensitivity in both the original cohort and the validation cohort. The authors suggested that the approach could potentially be extended to other disease states and immunological phenotypes. While some public TCRs were present in many individuals, most TCR sequences turned up only very rarely across donors. In vitro tests confirmed that a few of the cytomegalovirus-associated TCR beta chains recognize cytomegalovirus antigens. In the study, some 180 TCR beta chains were listed as associated with cytomegalovirus. A later analysis found that TCRs clustered in the first cohort also tended to co-occur in the roughly 120 validation repertoires, with 94% of cluster scores above 0.

Via the germline V gene (reference sequence), CDR1 is SEHNR and CDR2 FQNEAQ. Its CDR3 holds 14 amino acids, cysteine through phenylalanine. The CDR3 DNA has 42 bases and is translated from base 1. V is cut back by 3 bases and J by 3 bases, with 4 bases in the junction unmatched. Donors formed part of the validation cohort, which comprised fewer than 150 subjects and was distinct from the first cohort of 550 to 850 subjects. The sequence was obtained from a man aged 25-40 years in good health and CMV-seropositive. The sample comprised PBMCs. The chain links TRBV7-9 with TRBJ2-5, with 7 bases in between that match TRBD1. The CDR3 is CASSLAGGEETQYF. The nucleotides are TGTGCCAGCAGCTTGGCAGGGGGAGAAGAGACCCAGTACTTC.